This T cell receptor beta chain was sequenced in a study of T cells in localized non-small cell lung cancer. Findings and caveats of the study: When the top 100 tumor clones were examined, a median approximately 59 of them also appeared in the adjacent lung, which was paired and uninvolved. Heterogeneity cannot be ruled out, as sequencing used one tumor region only. There was an association of higher blood T cell density with longer overall survival. In uninvolved adjacent lung, T cell clonality reached its highest value, exceeding tumor.

Of note for this clone: Its matching antigen is unknown.

Assay used: immunoSEQ multiplex PCR; TCRdb lists only in-frame clones, some missing. The sample carries around 40,000 clones, approximately 90% recorded once. The sample was peripheral blood, taken before any cancer treatment. The sequence was obtained from a woman between 18 and 50 years old with stage III lung adenocarcinoma.

In DNA, the CDR3 is TGTGCCAGCAGCCAAGCAAACAGGGAGAACACTGAAGCTTTCTTT. It translates to CASSQANRENTEAFF. The V call is TRBV14, the J call TRBJ1-1; D possibly corresponds to TRBD1 (6 bases). The CDR3 sequence is 15 residues long. Germline-derived CDR1 and CDR2 are SGHDN and FVKESK. V lost 1 base, J lost 1 base, and 10 bases lay in between.